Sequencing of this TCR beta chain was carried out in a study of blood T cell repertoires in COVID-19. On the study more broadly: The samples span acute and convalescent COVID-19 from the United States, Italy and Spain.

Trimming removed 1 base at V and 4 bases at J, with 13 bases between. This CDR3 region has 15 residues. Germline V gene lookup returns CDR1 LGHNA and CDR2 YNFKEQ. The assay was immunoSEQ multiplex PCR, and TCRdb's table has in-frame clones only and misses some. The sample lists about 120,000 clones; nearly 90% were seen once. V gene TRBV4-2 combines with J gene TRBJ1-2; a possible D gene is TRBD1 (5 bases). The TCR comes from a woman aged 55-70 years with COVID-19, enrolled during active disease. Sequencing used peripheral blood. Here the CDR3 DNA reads TGTGCCAGCAGCCAAGCTTCCACGACAGCCTATGGCTACACCTTC. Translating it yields CASSQASTTAYGYTF.